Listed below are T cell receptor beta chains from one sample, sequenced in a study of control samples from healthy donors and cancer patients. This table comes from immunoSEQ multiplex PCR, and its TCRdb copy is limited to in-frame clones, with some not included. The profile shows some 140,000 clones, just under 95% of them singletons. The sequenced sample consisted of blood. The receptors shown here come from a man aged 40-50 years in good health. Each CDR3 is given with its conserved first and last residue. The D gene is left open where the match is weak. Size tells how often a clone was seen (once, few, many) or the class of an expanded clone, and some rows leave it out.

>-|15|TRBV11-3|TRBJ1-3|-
CASTFGWTPGNTIYF
TGTGCCAGCACGTTCGGTTGGACTCCGGGAAACACCATATATTTT
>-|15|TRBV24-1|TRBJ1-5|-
CATSFPSVSNQPQHF
TGTGCCACCAGCTTTCCCTCGGTCAGCAATCAGCCCCAGCATTTT
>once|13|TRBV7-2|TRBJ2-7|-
CASSTDSTYEQYF
TGTGCCAGCAGCACGGACAGCACCTACGAGCAGTACTTC
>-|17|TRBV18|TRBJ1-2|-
CASSPPLGADMNYGYTF
TGTGCCAGCTCACCACCCCTTGGCGCAGACATGAACTATGGCTACACCTTC
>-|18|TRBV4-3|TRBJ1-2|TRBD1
CASSQSIGDRGRDYGYTF
TGCGCCAGCAGCCAGAGCATCGGGGACAGGGGGCGCGACTATGGCTACACCTTC
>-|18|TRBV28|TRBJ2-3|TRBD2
CASSFLAGGRVGTDTQYF
TGTGCCAGCAGTTTTCTAGCGGGGGGGCGCGTGGGGACAGATACGCAGTATTTT
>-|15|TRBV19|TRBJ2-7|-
CASSPNTGSAGEQYF
TGTGCCAGTAGTCCAAACACAGGGTCGGCCGGCGAGCAGTACTTC
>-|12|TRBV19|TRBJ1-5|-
CASSTGIGPQHF
TGTGCCAGTAGTACGGGGATAGGGCCCCAGCATTTT
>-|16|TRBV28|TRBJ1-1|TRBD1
CASRYRDRGQVTEAFF
TGTGCCAGCAGGTACCGGGACAGGGGGCAGGTCACTGAAGCTTTCTTT
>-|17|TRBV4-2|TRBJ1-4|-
CASSPDSAGQGREKLFF
TGTGCCAGCAGCCCAGACTCAGCGGGACAAGGGCGTGAAAAACTGTTTTTT
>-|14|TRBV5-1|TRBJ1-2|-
CASSLGANNYGYTF
TGCGCCAGCAGCTTGGGAGCCAATAACTATGGCTACACCTTC
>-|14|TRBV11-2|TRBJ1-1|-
CASSFGLANTEAFF
TGTGCCAGCAGCTTTGGTCTGGCGAACACTGAAGCTTTCTTT
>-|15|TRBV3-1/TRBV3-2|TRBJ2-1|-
CASSQDWYRANEQFF
TGTGCCAGCAGCCAAGATTGGTACAGGGCCAATGAGCAGTTCTTC
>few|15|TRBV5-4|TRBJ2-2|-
CASRDTLKNTGELFF
TGTGCCAGCAGGGACACCTTAAAGAACACCGGGGAGCTGTTTTTT
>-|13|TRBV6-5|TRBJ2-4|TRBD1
CASSYRGLDIQYF
TGTGCCAGCAGTTACAGGGGGCTGGACATTCAGTACTTC
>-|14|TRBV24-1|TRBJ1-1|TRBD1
CATRGQGIPHSAFF
TGTGCCACGCGGGGACAGGGGATCCCCCATTCAGCTTTCTTT
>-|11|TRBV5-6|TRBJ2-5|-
CASSFQETQYF
TGTGCCAGCAGCTTCCAAGAGACCCAGTACTTC
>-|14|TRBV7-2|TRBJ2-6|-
CASSLKAGANVLTF
TGTGCCAGCAGCTTAAAGGCTGGGGCCAACGTCCTGACTTTC
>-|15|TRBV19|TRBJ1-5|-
CASSIGFGENQPQHF
TGTGCCAGTAGTATCGGATTTGGGGAGAATCAGCCCCAGCATTTT
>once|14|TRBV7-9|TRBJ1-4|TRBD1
CASSTGQSNEKLFF
TGTGCCAGCTCTACGGGACAGAGTAATGAAAAACTGTTTTTT
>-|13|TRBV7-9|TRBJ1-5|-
CASSRTGNQPQHF
TGTGCCAGCAGCCGGACCGGGAATCAGCCCCAGCATTTT
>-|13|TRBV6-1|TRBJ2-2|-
CASSDRVTGELFF
TGTGCCAGCAGTGACAGGGTTACCGGGGAGCTGTTTTTT
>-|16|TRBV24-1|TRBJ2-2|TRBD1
CATSDWTGANTGELFF
TGTGCCACCAGTGATTGGACAGGGGCGAACACCGGGGAGCTGTTTTTT
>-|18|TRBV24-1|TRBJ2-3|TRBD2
CATIPAVLAGGGTDTQYF
TGTGCCACCATCCCGGCGGTATTAGCGGGGGGGGGCACAGATACGCAGTATTTT
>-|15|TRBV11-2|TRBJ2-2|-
CASSLRDIIPGELFF
TGTGCCAGCAGCTTACGGGACATAATACCCGGGGAGCTGTTTTTT
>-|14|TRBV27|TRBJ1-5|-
CASSWSGMNQPQHF
TGTGCCAGCAGCTGGTCAGGGATGAATCAGCCCCAGCATTTT
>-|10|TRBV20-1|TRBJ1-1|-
CSARDPEAFF
TGCAGTGCTAGAGATCCTGAAGCTTTCTTT
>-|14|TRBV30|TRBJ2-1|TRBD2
CAYGRDFRNNEQFF
TGTGCCTACGGGAGGGACTTTCGAAACAATGAGCAGTTCTTC
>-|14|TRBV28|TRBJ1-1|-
CASSFGGENTEAFF
TGTGCCAGCAGTTTCGGGGGTGAGAACACTGAAGCTTTCTTT
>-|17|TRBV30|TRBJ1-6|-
CAWSPGGSSSYNSPLHF
TGTGCCTGGAGCCCGGGGGGATCCTCCTCCTATAATTCACCCCTCCACTTT
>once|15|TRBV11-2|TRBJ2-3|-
CASTAWGAPTDTQYF
TGTGCCAGCACCGCCTGGGGGGCCCCCACAGATACGCAGTATTTT
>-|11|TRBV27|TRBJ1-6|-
CASSFRGPLHF
TGTGCCAGCAGTTTCAGGGGACCCCTCCACTTT
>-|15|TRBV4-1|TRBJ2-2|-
CASSQTSRGAGELFF
TGCGCCAGCAGCCAGACGTCTCGTGGGGCCGGGGAGCTGTTTTTT
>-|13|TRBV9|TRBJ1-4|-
CASSGQLNEKLFF
TGTGCCAGCAGCGGGCAGCTCAATGAAAAACTGTTTTTT
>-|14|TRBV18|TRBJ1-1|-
CASSDSTGYTEAFF
TGTGCCAGCTCAGACAGTACAGGGTACACTGAAGCTTTCTTT
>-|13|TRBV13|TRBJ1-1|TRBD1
CASSYRQGEKAFF
TGTGCCAGCAGTTACCGACAGGGGGAAAAAGCTTTCTTT
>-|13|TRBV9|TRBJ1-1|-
CASSAGPNTEAFF
TGTGCCAGCAGCGCGGGGCCGAACACTGAAGCTTTCTTT